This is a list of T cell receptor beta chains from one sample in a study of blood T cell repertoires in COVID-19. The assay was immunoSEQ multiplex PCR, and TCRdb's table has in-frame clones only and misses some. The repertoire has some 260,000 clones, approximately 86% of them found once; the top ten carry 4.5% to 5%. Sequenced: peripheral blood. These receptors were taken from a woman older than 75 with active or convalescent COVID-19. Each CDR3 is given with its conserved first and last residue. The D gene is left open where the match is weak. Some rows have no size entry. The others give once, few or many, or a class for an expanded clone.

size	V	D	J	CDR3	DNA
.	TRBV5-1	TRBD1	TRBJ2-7	CASSFGQAAYEQYF	TGCGCCAGCAGCTTCGGACAGGCCGCCTACGAGCAGTACTTC
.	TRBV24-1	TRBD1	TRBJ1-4	CATSASTGSGEKLFF	TGTGCCACCAGTGCCTCGACAGGGTCCGGTGAAAAACTGTTTTTT
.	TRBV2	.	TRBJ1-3	CASSEGIRGSGNTIYF	TGTGCCAGCAGTGAAGGTATACGGGGCTCTGGAAACACCATATATTTT
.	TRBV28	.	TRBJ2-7	CASSYYYEQYF	TGTGCCAGCAGTTACTACTACGAGCAGTACTTC
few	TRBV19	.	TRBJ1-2	CASSIARTNYGYTF	TGTGCCAGTAGTATAGCCAGAACTAACTATGGCTACACCTTC
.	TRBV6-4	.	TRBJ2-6	CASSDSNTGANVLTF	TGTGCCAGCAGTGACTCTAACACTGGGGCCAACGTCCTGACTTTC
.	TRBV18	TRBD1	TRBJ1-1	CASSPTGTDTEAFF	TGTGCCAGCTCACCGACAGGGACAGACACTGAAGCTTTCTTT
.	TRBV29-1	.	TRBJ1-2	CSVAGWRYGYTF	TGCAGCGTTGCAGGCTGGAGGTATGGCTACACCTTC
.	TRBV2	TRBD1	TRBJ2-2	CASTRQGATGELFF	TGTGCCAGCACGCGACAGGGGGCCACCGGGGAGCTGTTTTTT
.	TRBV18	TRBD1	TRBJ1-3	CASSRTGGENTIYF	TGTGCCAGCTCACGGACAGGCGGCGAAAACACCATATATTTT
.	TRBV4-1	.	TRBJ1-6	CASSQDKDSHNSPLHF	TGCGCCAGCAGCCAAGACAAGGACAGCCATAATTCACCCCTCCACTTT
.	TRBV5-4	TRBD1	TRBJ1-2	CASSLGGGSNYGYTF	TGTGCCAGCAGCTTGGGAGGGGGCTCTAACTATGGCTACACCTTC
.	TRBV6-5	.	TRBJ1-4	CASSSGTSGEKLFF	TGTGCCAGCAGTTCCGGGACAAGTGGTGAAAAACTGTTTTTT
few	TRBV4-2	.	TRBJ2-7	CASSPHTGYEQYF	TGTGCCAGCAGCCCCCACACGGGCTACGAGCAGTACTTC
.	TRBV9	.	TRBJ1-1	CASSVEWGGTTEAFF	TGTGCCAGCAGCGTAGAATGGGGGGGGACCACTGAAGCTTTCTTT
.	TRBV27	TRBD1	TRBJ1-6	CASTLTGNSPLHF	TGTGCCAGCACATTGACAGGGAATTCACCCCTCCACTTT
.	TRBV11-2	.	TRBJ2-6	CASSFQISGANVLTF	TGTGCCAGCAGCTTTCAGATCTCTGGGGCCAACGTCCTGACTTTC
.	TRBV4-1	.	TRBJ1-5	CASSQEAGPQHF	TGCGCCAGCAGCCAAGAAGCGGGTCCCCAGCATTTT
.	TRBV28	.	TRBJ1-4	CASSFRLGLFF	TGTGCCAGCAGTTTCCGACTGGGACTGTTTTTT
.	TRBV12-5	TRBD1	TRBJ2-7	CASGPGQGIYEQYF	TGTGCTAGTGGTCCGGGACAGGGTATATACGAGCAGTACTTC
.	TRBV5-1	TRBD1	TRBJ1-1	CASRGGQAINEAFF	TGCGCCAGCCGCGGGGGACAGGCTATAAATGAAGCTTTCTTT
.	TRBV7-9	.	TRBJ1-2	CASSIQNFYGYTF	TGTGCCAGCAGCATACAGAATTTCTATGGCTACACCTTC
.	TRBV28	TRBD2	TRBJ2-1	CASSPPGTSGFSSYNEQFF	TGTGCCAGCAGTCCCCCCGGGACTAGCGGGTTTAGCTCCTACAATGAGCAGTTCTTC
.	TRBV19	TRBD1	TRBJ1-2	CASSPRDRGGYGYTF	TGTGCCAGTAGCCCCCGGGACAGGGGCGGCTATGGCTACACCTTC
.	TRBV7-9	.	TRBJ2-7	CASSPRLSEQYF	TGTGCCAGCAGCCCTCGTTTGTCCGAGCAGTACTTC
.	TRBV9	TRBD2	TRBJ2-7	CASTPGLAGGTYEQYF	TGTGCCAGCACCCCGGGACTAGCGGGGGGAACCTACGAGCAGTACTTC